A single sample is the source of the 12 T cell receptor beta chains below, sequenced in a study of shared clonotypes between healthy human individuals. In the naive CD8 group, cells lacked CD45RO and were positively selected for CCR7, so terminally differentiated effector memory CD45RA+ cells were left out. The method was immunoSEQ multiplex PCR; TCRdb's version includes in-frame clones alone and lacks a portion of them. The table has about 1.9 million clones, 80% to 95% seen once. The material sequenced was naive CD8+ T cells from PBMCs. The receptors come from a man younger than 30 in good health. Some clones in this sample may be carry-over from other donors' samples.

This chain links TRBV9 with TRBJ2-2; D remains ambiguous. CDR3 length: 13 amino acids. The germline V gene has CDR1 SGDLS and CDR2 YYNGEE. Deletions cut 3 bases from V and 6 bases from J, with 9 bases between. CDR3 nucleotides: TGTGCCAGCAGCGCATTAGGTTCCGGGGAGCTGTTTTTT. It encodes CASSALGSGELFF.

This clone was recorded once. The rearrangement joins TRBV11-2 to TRBJ2-3, with D unresolved. V gave up 4 bases and J gave up 2 bases, with 10 bases separating them. From germline, CDR1 is SGHAT and CDR2 FQNNGV. The CDR3 loop spans 14 amino acids. CDR3 DNA sequence: TGTGCCAGCAGCTCTCAGCCTGACACAGATACGCAGTATTTT. This encodes CASSSQPDTDTQYF. The variable domain in full, with the rest retrieved from reference TRBV11-2 and TRBJ2-3, is EAGVAQSPRYKIIEKRQSVAFWCNPISGHATLYWYQQILGQGPKLLIQFQNNGVVDDSQLPKDRFSAERLKGVDSTLKIQPAKLEDSAVYLCASSSQPDTDTQYFGPGTRLTVL.

The V and J genes are TRBV7-9 and TRBJ2-1; TRBD1 might be the D (6 bases). The length of the CDR3 is 16 residues. The germline V and J ends were trimmed by 5 bases and 9 bases, with 23 bases remaining between them. The germline V gene encodes CDR1 SEHNR and CDR2 FQNEAQ (reference sequence). This CDR3 reads CASSPISSQGYGEQFF. The CDR3 DNA follows: TGTGCCAGCAGCCCGATCTCATCACAGGGATACGGTGAGCAGTTCTTC.

The chain uses TRBV19 and TRBJ2-5; TRBD1 matches at 8 bases. The trim removed 5 bases at V and 4 bases at J, leaving 6 bases unmatched. This CDR3 has 14 residues. CDR1 LNHDA and CDR2 SQIVND come from the germline V gene (reference sequence). This CDR3 is CASSLRTGPETQYF. The CDR3 nucleotides are TGTGCCAGTAGTCTTAGGACAGGGCCAGAGACCCAGTACTTC.

The chain uses TRBV30 and TRBJ2-7, with a possible D match to TRBD2 (7 bases). Germline V lookup: CDR1 GTSNPN, CDR2 SVGIG (reference sequence). There are 11 residues in the CDR3. V lost 4 bases to trimming and J lost 8 bases, with 12 bases between them. Written as DNA, the CDR3 is TGTGCCTGGAATGGGGGGGGCCAGCAGTACTTC. The encoded protein is CAWNGGGQQYF.

V and J are TRBV21-1 and TRBJ2-1; the table names TRBD2, a call not compared with the DNA. TRBV21-1 is described as a pseudogene. The CDR3 covers 17 residues. The CDR3 here is CASSDTTSGAPPDEQFF. CDR3 sequence (DNA): TGTGCCAGCTCTGACACGACTAGCGGGGCCCCCCCGGATGAGCAGTTCTTC.

CDR3 nucleotides: TGTGCCAGCAGTGAATCCCGTGGACCTCAGGGGCAGTACTTC. Amino acids: CASSESRGPQGQYF. The chain uses TRBV2 and TRBJ2-7, with D maybe TRBD1 (5 bases). This CDR3 has 14 amino acids. The V gene lost 2 bases and the J gene lost 9 bases, with 17 bases spanning the gap. Germline V gene data show CDR1 as SNHLY and CDR2 as FYNNEI.

This clone was counted only a few times. The chain uses TRBV7-8 and TRBJ1-5, with D perhaps matching TRBD1 (5 bases). The length of the CDR3 is 15 residues. Trimming cost V 4 bases and J 1 base, with 11 bases left between them. The germline V gene encodes CDR1 SGHVS and CDR2 FQNEAQ. As DNA, the CDR3 is TGTGCCAGCAGCTACATCCGGGACAGCAATCAGCCCCAGCATTTT. It codes for CASSYIRDSNQPQHF.

CDR3 nucleotides: TGTGCAGTAGGGAACACGAACACCGGGGAGCTGTTTTTT. It specifies CAVGNTNTGELFF. V usage is TRBV7-8 and J usage is TRBJ2-2; D remains ambiguous. Germline V gives CDR1 SGHVS, CDR2 FQNEAQ. The CDR3 runs 13 residues.

This chain connects TRBV7-2 to TRBJ2-1; weak D call: TRBD1 (5 bases). Germline assignment: CDR1 SGHTA and CDR2 FQGNSA. Trimming pared 0 bases from V and 5 bases from J, leaving 14 bases between. This CDR3 has 16 residues. CDR3 DNA sequence: TGTGCCAGCAGCTTAGCCTATGTCAGGGAAGACAATGAGCAGTTCTTC. It codes for CASSLAYVREDNEQFF.

The chain joins TRBV19 to TRBJ1-2; D gene unclear. This CDR3 comprises 12 residues. Deletions cut 5 bases from V and 12 bases from J, with 16 bases between. Germline lookup yields CDR1 LNHDA and CDR2 SQIVND (reference sequence). The CDR3 coding sequence is TGTGCCAGTAGTTCCATCCACCCGTCCCACACCTTC. Its translation is CASSSIHPSHTF.

The chain links TRBV2 to TRBJ1-2, with unresolved D. Germline CDR1 is SNHLY and CDR2 is FYNNEI. The CDR3 contains 15 residues. Trimming removed 3 bases at V and 0 bases at J, with 11 bases between. The CDR3 protein is CASSDKIGTNYGYTF. The CDR3 DNA reads TGTGCCAGCAGTGATAAGATTGGGACTAACTATGGCTACACCTTC.